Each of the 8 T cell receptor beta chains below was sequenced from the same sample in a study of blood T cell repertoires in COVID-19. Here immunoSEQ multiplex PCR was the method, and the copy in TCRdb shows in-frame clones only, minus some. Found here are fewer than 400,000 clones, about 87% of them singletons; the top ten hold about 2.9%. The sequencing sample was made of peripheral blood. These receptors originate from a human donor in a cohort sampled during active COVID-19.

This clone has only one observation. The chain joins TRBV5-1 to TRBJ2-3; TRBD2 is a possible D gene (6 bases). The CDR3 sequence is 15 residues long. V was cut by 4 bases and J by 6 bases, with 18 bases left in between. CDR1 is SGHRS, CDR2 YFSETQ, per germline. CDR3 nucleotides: TGCGCCAGCAGCCTGGCTTGGGAGGTGGAGGATACGCAGTATTTT. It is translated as CASSLAWEVEDTQYF.

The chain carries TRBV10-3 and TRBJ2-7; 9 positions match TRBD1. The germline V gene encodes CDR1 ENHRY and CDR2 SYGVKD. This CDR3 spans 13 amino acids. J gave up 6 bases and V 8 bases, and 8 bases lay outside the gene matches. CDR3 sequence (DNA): TGTGCCATCGGAGTGGGACAGGGCCGCGAGCAGTACTTC. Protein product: CAIGVGQGREQYF.

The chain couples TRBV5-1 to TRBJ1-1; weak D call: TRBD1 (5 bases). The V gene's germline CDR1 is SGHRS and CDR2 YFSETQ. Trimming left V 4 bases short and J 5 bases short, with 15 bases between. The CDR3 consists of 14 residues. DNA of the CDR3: TGCGCCAGCAGCCCCCAGGGATGGTGGACTGAAGCTTTCTTT. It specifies CASSPQGWWTEAFF.

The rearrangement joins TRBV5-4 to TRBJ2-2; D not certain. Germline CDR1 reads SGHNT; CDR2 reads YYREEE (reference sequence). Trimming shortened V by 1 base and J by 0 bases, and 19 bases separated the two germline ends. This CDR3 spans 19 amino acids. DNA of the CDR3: TGTGCCAGCAGCTTGTTGGCTCATGTTTCCCCTCCGAACACCGGGGAGCTGTTTTTT. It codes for CASSLLAHVSPPNTGELFF.

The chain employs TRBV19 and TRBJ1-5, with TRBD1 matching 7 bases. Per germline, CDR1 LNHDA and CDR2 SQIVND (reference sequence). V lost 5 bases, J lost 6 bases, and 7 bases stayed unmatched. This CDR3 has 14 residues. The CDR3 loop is CASSWPGGAQPQHF. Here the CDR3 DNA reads TGTGCCAGTAGTTGGCCAGGGGGAGCTCAGCCCCAGCATTTT.

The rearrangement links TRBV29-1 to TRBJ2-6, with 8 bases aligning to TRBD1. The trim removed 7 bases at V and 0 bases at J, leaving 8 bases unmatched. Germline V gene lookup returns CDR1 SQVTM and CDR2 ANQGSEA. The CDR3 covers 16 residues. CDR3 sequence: CSGSRDRNSGANVLTF. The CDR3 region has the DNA TGCAGCGGCTCCCGGGACAGGAACTCTGGGGCCAACGTCCTGACTTTC.

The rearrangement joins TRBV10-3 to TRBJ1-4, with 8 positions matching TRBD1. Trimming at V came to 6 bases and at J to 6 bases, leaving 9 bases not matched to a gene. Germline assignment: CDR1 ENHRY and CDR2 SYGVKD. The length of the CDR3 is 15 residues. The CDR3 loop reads CAISNRQGTDEKLFF. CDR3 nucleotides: TGTGCCATCAGCAATCGACAGGGGACGGATGAAAAACTGTTTTTT.

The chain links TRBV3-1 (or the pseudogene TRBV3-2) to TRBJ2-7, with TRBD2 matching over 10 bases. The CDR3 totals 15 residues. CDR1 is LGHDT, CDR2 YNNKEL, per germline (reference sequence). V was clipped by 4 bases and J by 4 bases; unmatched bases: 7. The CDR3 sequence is CASSPGLALGYEQYF. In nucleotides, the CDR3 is TGTGCCAGCAGCCCGGGACTAGCGTTAGGTTACGAGCAGTACTTC.